This T cell receptor (beta chain) was found in a study of shared clonotypes between healthy human individuals. Per the original methods: ImmunoSEQ only sent back junction sequences with no quality scores, so filtering was done differently. Some clones are missing from TCRdb's copy, which holds only in-frame ones; the method was immunoSEQ multiplex PCR. Clone size and the V and J calls come from that table; the DNA yielded D and trimming. The sample gives 650,000 to 700,000 clones, less than 95% of which show up once; around a third is in the top ten. The CDR3 has 15 amino acids. Between the trimmed V and J ends, which lost 0 bases and 0 bases, there was a span of 7 bases. In germline, CDR1 is SGHDT, CDR2 YYEEEE. General observations from the study: The authors expected sequencing depth to affect clonotype sharing among donors.

Concerning this clone: Its antigen is not identified.

Sequencing was done on a sample of memory CD8+ T cells from PBMCs. Stated subset: CD45RO+ cells pooled with CCR7-negative TemRA cells. The chain combines TRBV5-6 with TRBJ2-1; TRBD2 might be the D (6 bases). The origin of this receptor is a man aged 18 to 35 in good health. Some clones in this sample may be carry-over from other donors' samples. DNA of the CDR3: TGTGCCAGCAGCTTGGGGGGAGGCTCCTACAATGAGCAGTTCTTC. Its protein product is CASSLGGGSYNEQFF.